This TCR beta chain was obtained from a study of blood T cells in healthy people across ages. The second PCR ran roughly 7 to 11 cycles with a sample-barcoded 5' primer and J-beta primers. Each cDNA was tagged by a template-switch adaptor containing 12 random nucleotides. In TCRdb, the 5' RACE reads were re-called with MiXCR into one record per CDR3 protein. The data show 600,000 or so distinct CDR3 sequences, around 48% seen once. Study-wide points: Diversity figures based on one million T cells were deemed too low. Unsorted PBMCs prevented conclusive naive versus antigen-experienced comparison.

About this clonotype itself: The antigen is not known.

V dropped 1 base and J dropped 0 bases, with 7 bases sitting between them. CDR3 size: 15 residues. Germline V gene data show CDR1 as SGHRS and CDR2 as YFSETQ. The sequence was collected from an elderly man in good health. V and J are TRBV5-1 and TRBJ2-2; D not certain. The sequencing sample was made of blood. The CDR3 region is CASSLPTTNTGELFF. DNA of the CDR3: TGCGCCAGCAGCTTGCCAACTACGAACACCGGGGAGCTGTTTTTT. The whole variable domain, remainder taken from reference TRBV5-1 and TRBJ2-2, is KAGVTQTPRYLIKTRGQQVTLSCSPISGHRSVSWYQQTPGQGLQFLFEYFSETQRNKGNFPGRFSGRQFSNSRSEMNVSTLELGDSALYLCASSLPTTNTGELFFGEGSRLTVL.